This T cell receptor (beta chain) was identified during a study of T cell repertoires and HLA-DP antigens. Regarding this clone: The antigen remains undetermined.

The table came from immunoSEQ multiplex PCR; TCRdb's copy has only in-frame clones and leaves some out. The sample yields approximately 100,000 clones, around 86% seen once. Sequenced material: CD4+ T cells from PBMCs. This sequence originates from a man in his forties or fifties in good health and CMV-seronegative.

The CDR3 DNA follows: TGCGCCAGCAGCCAAGGGGCGGGAGGTTCCTACGAGCAGTACTTC. This gives the protein CASSQGAGGSYEQYF. The chain combines TRBV4-3 with TRBJ2-7, with TRBD2 matching 8 bases. Unmatched junction bases numbered 3, after V lost 1 base and J lost 1 base. The CDR3 totals 15 residues. The germline gives CDR1 LGHNA, CDR2 YSLEER.